The next 3 T cell receptor beta chains were all read from a single sample in a study of blood T cell repertoires in COVID-19. Data came from immunoSEQ multiplex PCR; TCRdb stores just in-frame clones and leaves some out. The sample carries 79,000 or so clones, about 88% recorded once. Input material: peripheral blood. These receptors were collected from a man aged 60 to 69 with COVID-19, enrolled during active disease.

This clone was seen once. V gene TRBV21-1 combines with J gene TRBJ2-5; the table names TRBD1, a call not compared with the DNA. TRBV21-1 is annotated as a pseudogene. This CDR3 has 16 amino acids. For the CDR3, the DNA is TGTGCCAGCAGCAAAGGGGATTCAGGGGGCGCGGAGACCCAGTACTTC. Protein: CASSKGDSGGAETQYF.

The V call is TRBV7-3, the J call TRBJ1-2; no definite D call. Between the trimmed V and J ends, which lost 5 bases and 0 bases, there was a span of 13 bases. The CDR3 is 15 residues long. Germline V lookup: CDR1 SGHTA, CDR2 FQGTGA. The CDR3 nucleotides read TGTGCCAGCAGCCCCCAACAGACCCCTAACTATGGCTACACCTTC. Encoded protein: CASSPQQTPNYGYTF.

The chain has TRBV12-3 or TRBV12-4 and TRBJ2-7, with TRBD1 as a possible D gene (6 bases). The V gene lost 6 bases and the J gene lost 4 bases, with 10 bases spanning the gap. CDR3 length: 12 residues. DNA of the CDR3: TGTGCCAGCAGCCAGGACAGATACGAGCAGTACTTC. It is translated as CASSQDRYEQYF.